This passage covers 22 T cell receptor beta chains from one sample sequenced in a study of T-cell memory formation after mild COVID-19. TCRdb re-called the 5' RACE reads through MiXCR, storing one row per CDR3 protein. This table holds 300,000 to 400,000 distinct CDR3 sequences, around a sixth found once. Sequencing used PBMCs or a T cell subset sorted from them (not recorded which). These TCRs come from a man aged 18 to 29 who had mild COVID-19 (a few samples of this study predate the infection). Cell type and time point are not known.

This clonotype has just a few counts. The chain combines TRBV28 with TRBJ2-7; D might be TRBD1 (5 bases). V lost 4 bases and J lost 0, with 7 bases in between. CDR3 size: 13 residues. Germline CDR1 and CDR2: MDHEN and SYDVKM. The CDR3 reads CASSSQDSYEQYV. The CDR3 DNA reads TGTGCCAGCAGTTCACAGGACTCCTACGAGCAGTACGTC.

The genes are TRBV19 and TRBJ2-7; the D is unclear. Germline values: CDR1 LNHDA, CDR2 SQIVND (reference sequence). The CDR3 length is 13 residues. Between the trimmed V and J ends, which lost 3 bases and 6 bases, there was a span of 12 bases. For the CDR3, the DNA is TGTGCCAGTAGTATTGGGGTAACGGGCGAGCAGTACGTC. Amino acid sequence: CASSIGVTGEQYV.

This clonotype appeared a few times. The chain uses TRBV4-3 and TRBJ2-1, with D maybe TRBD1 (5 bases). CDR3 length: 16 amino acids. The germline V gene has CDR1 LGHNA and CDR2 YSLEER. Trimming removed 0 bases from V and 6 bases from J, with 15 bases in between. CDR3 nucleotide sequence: TGCGCCAGCAGCCAAGATGTTTGGCAGGGCAGCAATGAGCAGTTCTTC. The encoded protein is CASSQDVWQGSNEQFF.

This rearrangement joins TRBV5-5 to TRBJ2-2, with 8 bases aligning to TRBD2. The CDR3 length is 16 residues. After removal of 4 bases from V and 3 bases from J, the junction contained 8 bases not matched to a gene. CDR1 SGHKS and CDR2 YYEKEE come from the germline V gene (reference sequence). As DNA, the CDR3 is TGTGCCAGCAGCACACCCGGGGGGGCGGACACCGGGGAGCTGTTTTTT. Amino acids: CASSTPGGADTGELFF. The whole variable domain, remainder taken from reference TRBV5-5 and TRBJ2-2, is DAGVTQSPTHLIKTRGQQVTLRCSPISGHKSVSWYQQVLGQGPQFIFQYYEKEERGRGNFPDRFSARQFPNYSSELNVNALLLGDSALYLCASSTPGGADTGELFFGEGSRLTVL.

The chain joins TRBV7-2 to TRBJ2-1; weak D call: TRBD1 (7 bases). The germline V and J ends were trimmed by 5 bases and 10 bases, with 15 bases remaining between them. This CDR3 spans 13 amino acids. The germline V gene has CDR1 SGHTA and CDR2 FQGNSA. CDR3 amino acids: CASSIISGGEQFF. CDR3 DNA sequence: TGTGCCAGCAGCATAATATCAGGGGGGGAGCAGTTCTTC.

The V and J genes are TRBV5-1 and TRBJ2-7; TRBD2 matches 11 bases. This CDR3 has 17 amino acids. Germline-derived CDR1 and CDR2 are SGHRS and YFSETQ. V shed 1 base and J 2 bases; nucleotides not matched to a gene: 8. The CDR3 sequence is CASSLSALAGAAYEQYF. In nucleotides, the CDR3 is TGCGCCAGCAGCTTGTCGGCACTAGCGGGGGCCGCCTACGAGCAGTACTTC.

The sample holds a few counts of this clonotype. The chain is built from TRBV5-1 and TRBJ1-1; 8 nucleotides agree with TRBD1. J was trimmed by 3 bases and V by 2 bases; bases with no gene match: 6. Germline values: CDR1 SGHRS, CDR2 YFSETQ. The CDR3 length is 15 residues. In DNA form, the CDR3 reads TGCGCCAGCAGCTTCGGGGGGACAGGCTACACTGAAGCTTTCTTT. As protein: CASSFGGTGYTEAFF.

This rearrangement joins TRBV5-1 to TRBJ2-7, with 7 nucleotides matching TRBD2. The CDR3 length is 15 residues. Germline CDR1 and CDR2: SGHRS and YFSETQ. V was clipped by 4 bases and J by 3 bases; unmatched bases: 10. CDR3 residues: CASSPGRVFYYEQYF. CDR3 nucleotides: TGCGCCAGCAGCCCAGGGAGGGTCTTTTACTACGAGCAGTACTTC.

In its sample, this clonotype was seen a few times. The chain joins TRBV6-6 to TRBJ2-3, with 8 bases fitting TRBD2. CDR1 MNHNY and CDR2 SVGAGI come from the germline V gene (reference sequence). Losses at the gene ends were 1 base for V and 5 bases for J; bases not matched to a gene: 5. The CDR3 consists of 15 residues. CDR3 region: CASSYLSGGLDTQYF. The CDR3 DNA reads TGTGCCAGCAGTTACTTGTCGGGGGGGCTAGATACGCAGTATTTT.

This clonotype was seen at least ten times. CDR3 sequence: CASISGQGAAYPQSNEQFF. CDR3 in DNA: TGCGCCAGCATTAGCGGACAGGGGGCGGCGTACCCCCAGTCGAATGAGCAGTTCTTC. The chain links TRBV10-1 to TRBJ2-1; 11 positions agree with TRBD1. V shed 7 bases, J shed 7 bases, and the junction held 21 bases outside the gene matches. The germline V gene has CDR1 WNHNN and CDR2 SYGVQD (reference sequence). This CDR3 contains 19 residues.

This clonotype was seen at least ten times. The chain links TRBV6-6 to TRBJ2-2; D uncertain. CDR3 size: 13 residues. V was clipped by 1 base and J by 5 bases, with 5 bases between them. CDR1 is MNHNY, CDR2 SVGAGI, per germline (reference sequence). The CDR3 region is CASSYFATGELFF. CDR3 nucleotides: TGTGCCAGCAGTTACTTCGCAACCGGGGAGCTGTTTTTT.

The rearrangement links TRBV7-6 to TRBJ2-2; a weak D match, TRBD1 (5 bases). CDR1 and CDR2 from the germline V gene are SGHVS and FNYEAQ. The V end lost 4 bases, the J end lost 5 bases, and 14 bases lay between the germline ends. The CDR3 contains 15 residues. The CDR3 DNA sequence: TGTGCCAGCAGCTATAGAGACAGACAAACCGGGGAGCTGTTTTTT. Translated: CASSYRDRQTGELFF. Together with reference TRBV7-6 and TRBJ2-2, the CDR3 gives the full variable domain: GAGVSQSPRYKVTKRGQDVALRCDPISGHVSLYWYRQALGQGPEFLTYFNYEAQQDKSGLPNDRFSAERPEGSISTLTIQRTEQRDSAMYRCASSYRDRQTGELFFGEGSRLTVL.

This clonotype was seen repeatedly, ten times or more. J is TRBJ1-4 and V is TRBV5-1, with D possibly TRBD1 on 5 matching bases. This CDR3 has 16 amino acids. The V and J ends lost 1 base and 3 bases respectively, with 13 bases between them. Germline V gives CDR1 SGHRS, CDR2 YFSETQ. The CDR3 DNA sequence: TGCGCCAGCAGCTTGCTAACAGGCATTTCTAATGAAAAACTGTTTTTT. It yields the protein CASSLLTGISNEKLFF.

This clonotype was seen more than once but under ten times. The CDR3 spells CASSLEEPYEQYV. CDR3 nucleotides: TGCGCCAGCAGCTTGGAGGAACCGTACGAGCAGTACGTC. The chain has TRBV5-1 and TRBJ2-7; D gene unclear. The CDR3 spans 13 residues. Germline assignment: CDR1 SGHRS and CDR2 YFSETQ. V lost 0 bases and J lost 4, with 8 bases in between.

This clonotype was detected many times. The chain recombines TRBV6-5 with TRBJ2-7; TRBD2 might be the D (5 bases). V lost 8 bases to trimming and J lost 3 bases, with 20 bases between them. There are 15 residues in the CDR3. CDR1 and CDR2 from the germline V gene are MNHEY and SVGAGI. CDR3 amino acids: CASRESGLLSYEQYF. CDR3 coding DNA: TGTGCCAGCCGCGAGTCTGGACTTCTCAGCTACGAGCAGTACTTC.

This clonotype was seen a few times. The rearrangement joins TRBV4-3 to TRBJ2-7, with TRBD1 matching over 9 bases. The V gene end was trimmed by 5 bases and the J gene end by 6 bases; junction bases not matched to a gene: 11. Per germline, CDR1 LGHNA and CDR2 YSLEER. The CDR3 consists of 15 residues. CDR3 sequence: CASSRLGTGSSEQYF. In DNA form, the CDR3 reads TGCGCCAGCAGCAGACTCGGGACAGGGTCGTCCGAGCAGTACTTC.

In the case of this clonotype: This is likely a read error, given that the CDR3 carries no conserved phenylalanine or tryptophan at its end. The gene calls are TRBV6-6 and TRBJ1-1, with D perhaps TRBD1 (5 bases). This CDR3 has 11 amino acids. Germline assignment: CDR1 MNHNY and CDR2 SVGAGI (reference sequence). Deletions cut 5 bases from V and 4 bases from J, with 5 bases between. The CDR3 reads CASSQGTEAFL. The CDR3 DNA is TGTGCCAGCAGTCAGGGCACTGAAGCTTTCCTT.

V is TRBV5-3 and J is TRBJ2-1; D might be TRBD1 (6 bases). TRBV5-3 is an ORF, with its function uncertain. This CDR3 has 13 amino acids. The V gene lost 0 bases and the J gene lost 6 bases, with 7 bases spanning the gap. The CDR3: CARSLVGGNEQFF. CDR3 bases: TGTGCCAGAAGCTTGGTAGGGGGCAATGAGCAGTTCTTC.

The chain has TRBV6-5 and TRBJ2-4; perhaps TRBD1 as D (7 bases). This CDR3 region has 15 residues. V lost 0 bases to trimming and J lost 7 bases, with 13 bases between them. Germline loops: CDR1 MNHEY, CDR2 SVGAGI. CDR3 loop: CASSYSISGGNIQYF. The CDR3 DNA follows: TGTGCCAGCAGTTACTCGATATCAGGGGGGAACATTCAGTACTTC.

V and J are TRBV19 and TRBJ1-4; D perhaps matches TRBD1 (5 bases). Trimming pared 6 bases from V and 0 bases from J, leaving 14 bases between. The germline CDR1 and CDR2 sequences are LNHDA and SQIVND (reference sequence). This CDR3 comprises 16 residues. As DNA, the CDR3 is TGTGCCAGTAGCCACCACGGGGACGCAACTAATGAAAAACTGTTTTTT. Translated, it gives CASSHHGDATNEKLFF.

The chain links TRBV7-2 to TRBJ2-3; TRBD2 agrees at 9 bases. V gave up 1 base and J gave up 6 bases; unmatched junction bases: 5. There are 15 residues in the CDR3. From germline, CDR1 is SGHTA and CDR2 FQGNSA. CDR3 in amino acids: CASSLGVAGGDTQYF. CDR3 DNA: TGTGCCAGCAGCTTAGGAGTCGCGGGGGGGGATACGCAGTATTTT.

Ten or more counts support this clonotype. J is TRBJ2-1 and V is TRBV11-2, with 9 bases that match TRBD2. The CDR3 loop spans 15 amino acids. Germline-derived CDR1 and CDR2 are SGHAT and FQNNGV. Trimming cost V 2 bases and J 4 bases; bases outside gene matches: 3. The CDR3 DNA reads TGTGCCAGCAGCTTAAGTAGCGGGGGATACAATGAGCAGTTCTTC. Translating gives CASSLSSGGYNEQFF. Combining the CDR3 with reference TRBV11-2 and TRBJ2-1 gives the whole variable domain EAGVAQSPRYKIIEKRQSVAFWCNPISGHATLYWYQQILGQGPKLLIQFQNNGVVDDSQLPKDRFSAERLKGVDSTLKIQPAKLEDSAVYLCASSLSSGGYNEQFFGPGTRLTVL.